Below are 21 T cell receptor beta chains sequenced from a single sample in a study of T-cell memory formation after mild COVID-19. MiXCR, applied by TCRdb to the 5' RACE reads, yields one record per CDR3 protein. The sample carries hundreds of thousands of distinct CDR3 sequences, 20% to 25% recorded once. The sample taken for sequencing was PBMCs or a T cell subset sorted from them (not recorded which). The receptors were sampled from an adult woman who had mild COVID-19 (a few samples of this study predate the infection). Cell type and time point are not known.

This chain's CDR3 is CASSPGSPHEQYF. CDR3 in DNA: TGTGCCAGCAGCCCCGGGTCCCCTCACGAGCAGTACTTC. The gene calls are TRBV7-9 and TRBJ2-7; D unclear. Trimming removed 5 bases at V and 5 bases at J, with 13 bases between. The CDR3 extends over 13 amino acids. CDR1 is SEHNR, CDR2 FQNEAQ, per germline (reference sequence).

The chain employs TRBV19 and TRBJ2-1, with 10 bases identical to TRBD2. Germline V gene lookup returns CDR1 LNHDA and CDR2 SQIVND (reference sequence). CDR3 length: 14 amino acids. The ends lost 7 bases at V and 4 bases at J; junction bases unmatched: 4. As DNA, the CDR3 is TGTGCCAGTATGGGACTAGCGCCATACAATGAGCAGTTCTTC. It is translated as CASMGLAPYNEQFF.

The gene calls are TRBV10-2 and TRBJ2-1; D gene unclear. The CDR3 extends over 14 amino acids. From germline, CDR1 is WSHSY and CDR2 SAAADI. V dropped 0 bases and J dropped 2 bases, with 5 bases sitting between them. The CDR3 here is CASSESLAYNEQFF. CDR3 coding DNA: TGCGCCAGCAGTGAGTCGTTGGCCTACAATGAGCAGTTCTTC.

The chain combines TRBV7-2 with TRBJ1-4; 9 bases line up with TRBD1. This CDR3 contains 17 residues. Germline loops: CDR1 SGHTA, CDR2 FQGNSA. Trimming at V came to 5 bases and at J to 4 bases, leaving 11 bases not matched to a gene. The CDR3 sequence: CASSNRDRAYSNEKLFF. CDR3 bases: TGTGCCAGCAGCAACCGGGACAGGGCCTACAGTAATGAAAAACTGTTTTTT.

In its sample, this clonotype was seen many times. Given a much more abundant clone one base away, this may be a read error. This chain uses TRBV7-3 with TRBJ2-2; D gene ambiguous. The germline CDR1 and CDR2 sequences are SGHTA and FQGTGA. V lost 5 bases to trimming and J lost 3 bases, with 4 bases between them. The CDR3 consists of 12 residues. The CDR3 protein is CASSTYTGELFF. CDR3 bases: TGTGCCAGCAGCACCTACACCGGGGAGCTGTTTTTT.

This clonotype was counted only a few times. The chain uses TRBV6-2 or TRBV6-3 and TRBJ2-2, with 7 bases fitting TRBD1. Germline CDR1 is MNHEY and CDR2 is SVGEGT. With 5 bases clipped from V and 6 bases from J, the junction kept 6 bases outside the gene matches. The CDR3 extends over 14 amino acids. DNA of the CDR3: TGTGCCAGCAGTCTTGAGGGGGCCTCCGGGGAGCTGTTTTTT. It encodes CASSLEGASGELFF.

This clonotype has just a few counts. The V and J genes are TRBV9 and TRBJ2-5; TRBD2 matches 9 bases. From germline, CDR1 is SGDLS and CDR2 YYNGEE. CDR3 length: 16 residues. The trim removed 0 bases at V and 3 bases at J, leaving 6 bases unmatched. The CDR3 DNA is TGTGCCAGCAGCGTAGGGTCTAGCGGGATTAAAGAGACCCAGTACTTC. The encoded protein is CASSVGSSGIKETQYF.

The chain is built from TRBV20-1 and TRBJ1-2, with a weak D call TRBD1 (5 bases). Trimming shortened V by 6 bases and J by 8 bases, and 10 bases separated the two germline ends. CDR1 and CDR2 (germline): DFQATT, SNEGSKA (reference sequence). The CDR3 contains 10 residues. CDR3: CSARDGGYTF. Here the CDR3 DNA reads TGCAGTGCCCGGGACGGAGGCTACACCTTC.

The chain has TRBV30 and TRBJ1-2; no reliable D call. Germline CDR1 reads GTSNPN; CDR2 reads SVGIG (reference sequence). Trimming cost V 1 base and J 1 base, with 7 bases left between them. This CDR3 has 13 residues. CDR3 residues: CAWSEDFNYGYTF. The CDR3, as DNA: TGTGCCTGGAGTGAAGACTTTAACTATGGCTACACCTTC. The full variable domain, with the rest looked up from reference TRBV30 and TRBJ1-2, is SQTIHQWPATLVQPVGSPLSLECTVEGTSNPNLYWYRQAAGRGLQLLFYSVGIGQISSEVPQNLSASRPQDRQFILSSKKLLLSDSGFYLCAWSEDFNYGYTFGSGTRLTVV.

This clonotype was seen more than once but under ten times. The rearrangement links TRBV24-1 to TRBJ2-1; TRBD1 matches at 10 bases. Germline trimming cut 2 bases from V and 10 bases from J; bases unmatched to any gene: 13. This CDR3 spans 17 amino acids. CDR1 is KGHDR and CDR2 is SFDVKD in the germline V gene. The CDR3 region has the DNA TGTGCCACCAGTGATTGGACTACGGGACAGGGGACCCGGGAGCAGTTCTTC. Translating it yields CATSDWTTGQGTREQFF.

This clonotype was observed a handful of times. V and J are TRBV20-1 and TRBJ2-1; D perhaps matches TRBD1 (6 bases). The ends were cut back, 7 bases at V and 8 bases at J, with 15 bases in the middle. This CDR3 has 12 residues. Per germline, CDR1 DFQATT and CDR2 SNEGSKA (reference sequence). For the CDR3, the DNA is TGCAGTGTTCGACGGGGACACGATGAGCAGTTCTTC. Protein: CSVRRGHDEQFF.

The genes are TRBV20-1 and TRBJ2-3; 9 nucleotides agree with TRBD2. V was pared by 2 bases and J by 6 bases, with 9 bases of the junction left unmatched. Germline CDR1 and CDR2: DFQATT and SNEGSKA (reference sequence). This CDR3 region has 15 residues. The CDR3 is CSARPTSGFQDTQYF. In DNA, the CDR3 is TGCAGTGCTAGACCGACTAGCGGCTTTCAGGATACGCAGTATTTT.

The chain combines TRBV5-8 with TRBJ1-5; D unclear. V shed 0 bases and J shed 12 bases, with 7 bases lying between them. CDR1 SGHTS and CDR2 YDEGEE come from the germline V gene. CDR3 length equals 11 residues. This CDR3 is CASSLALDQHF. The CDR3 region has the DNA TGTGCCAGCAGCTTGGCCCTAGACCAGCATTTT.

This clonotype was found a few times. The chain joins TRBV5-1 to TRBJ2-1, with TRBD2 matching 8 bases. Trimming took 1 base from V and 8 from J; bases not matched to a gene: 5. The CDR3 runs 14 residues. Per the germline V gene, CDR1 is SGHRS and CDR2 is YFSETQ. Here the CDR3 DNA reads TGCGCCAGCAGCTTGCAACGGGGGGGCGATGAGCAGTTCTTC. Its translation is CASSLQRGGDEQFF.

The chain joins TRBV28 to TRBJ2-2; perhaps TRBD1 as D (6 bases). The CDR3 is made up of 16 amino acids. Deletions cut 4 bases from V and 1 base from J, with 13 bases between. The germline V gene has CDR1 MDHEN and CDR2 SYDVKM. CDR3 residues: CASSSPQGQNTGELFF. The CDR3 coding sequence is TGTGCCAGCAGTTCACCACAGGGCCAGAACACCGGGGAGCTGTTTTTT.

This chain links TRBV12-3 or TRBV12-4 with TRBJ1-1; D unclear. The V and J ends lost 5 bases and 4 bases respectively, with 17 bases between them. This CDR3 has 15 residues. The CDR3 sequence: CASSPMVGYGTEAFF. DNA for the CDR3: TGTGCCAGCAGTCCGATGGTAGGGTACGGCACTGAAGCTTTCTTT.

This sequence joins TRBV24-1 and TRBJ1-2, with D uncertain. Trimming took off 2 bases at V and 5 bases at J, with 14 bases between the two ends. CDR3 length: 15 residues. Germline lookup yields CDR1 KGHDR and CDR2 SFDVKD. Here the CDR3 reads CATSDSGSYGYGYTF. DNA of the CDR3: TGTGCCACCAGTGATTCGGGAAGCTATGGGTATGGCTACACCTTC.

There are many counts of this clonotype. This sequence joins TRBV6-5 and TRBJ2-1; D gene ambiguous. Trimming left V 0 bases short and J 0 bases short, with 6 bases between. The CDR3 extends over 15 amino acids. Germline-derived CDR1 and CDR2 are MNHEY and SVGAGI. The CDR3 loop is CASSYSTISYNEQFF. In DNA, the CDR3 is TGTGCCAGCAGTTACTCGACGATCTCCTACAATGAGCAGTTCTTC.

This clonotype showed up just a few times. V is TRBV6-6 and J is TRBJ2-7; possibly TRBD1 for D (6 bases). Trimming cost V 2 bases and J 2 bases, with 13 bases left between them. Per the germline V gene, CDR1 is MNHNY and CDR2 is SVGAGI (reference sequence). This CDR3 has 15 amino acids. The CDR3 DNA reads TGTGCCAGCAGTTACGCACAGGGAATCGCCTACGAGCAGTACTTC. Residues: CASSYAQGIAYEQYF.

Only a few counts were recorded for this clonotype. The rearrangement links TRBV20-1 to TRBJ2-7, with 10 bases aligning to TRBD1. The CDR3 has 17 residues. V shed 6 bases, J shed 4 bases, and the junction held 18 bases outside the gene matches. CDR1 and CDR2 from the germline V gene are DFQATT and SNEGSKA (reference sequence). The CDR3 DNA sequence: TGCAGTGCGAGTTATCCGGGACAGGGGTCTTTGAGGTACGAGCAGTACTTC. Translating gives CSASYPGQGSLRYEQYF.

The table lists this clonotype with a few counts. The chain joins TRBV7-6 to TRBJ2-1; unclear D gene. V dropped 3 bases and J dropped 8 bases, with 8 bases sitting between them. From germline, CDR1 is SGHVS and CDR2 FNYEAQ. There are 12 residues in the CDR3. CDR3 nucleotides: TGTGCCAGCAGCTTCAACGAATATGAGCAGTTCTTC. Protein product: CASSFNEYEQFF.